This note documents a single T cell receptor (beta chain) sequence. Repertoires were generated with immunoSEQ multiplex PCR, while TCRdb's copy carries only in-frame clones and drops some. The data show some 150,000 clones, 65% to 85% seen once. The CDR3 consists of 15 residues. Trimming removed 6 bases at V and 5 bases at J, with 16 bases between. Looked up from germline, CDR1 is LNHDA and CDR2 is SQIVND (reference sequence). These data belong to a study of blood T cell repertoires in COVID-19. Across the study: Material from acute and convalescent COVID-19 was sourced from the United States, Italy and Spain. Nucleic acid was either cDNA or gDNA, and it came from T cells, B-cell-depleted T cells, or PBMCs.

Recruitment covered roughly 22 US areas and drew participants whose ages spanned about 18 to 90 years. Clinical history as reported by participants underpinned cohort assignment. The V gene is TRBV19, the J gene TRBJ1-4, with a weak D call TRBD1 (6 bases). The sequenced sample consisted of PBMCs or T cells enriched from blood (not recorded which). The TCR was taken from a woman between 45 and 60 years old in a cohort exposed to, infected with or recovered from COVID-19 (not recorded which). The CDR3 spells CASRTPGRGNEKLFF. The CDR3 nucleotides read TGTGCCAGTAGAACTCCGGGCAGGGGAAATGAAAAACTGTTTTTT.